The present entry profiles one T cell receptor (beta chain) with its context. The specificity of this receptor is unknown. No base-level quality is on record; no much larger clone is a single base apart. Specimens of bladder lesions were obtained during transurethral resection and kept at -80C. From bladder specimens obtained at transurethral resection, DNA was extracted. The entry originates in a study of T cell repertoires in urothelial bladder cancer (dated by TCRdb to about 2019). Background on the whole study: Of the approximately 12 resected lesions, three were clinically staged as cT0, three as cTa, three as cT1 and three as cT2 or greater. Roughly eleven resected bladder lesions, consisting of urothelial carcinoma (UC+) and benign (UC-) specimens, were examined. The study compared TCR repertoire clonality in bladder tumors with that in benign bladder inflammation. About a dozen patients with bladder lesions undergoing transurethral resection were identified prospectively.

The paper as a whole reports these results and caveats: In carcinoma specimens, up to roughly 15% of infiltrating lymphocytes were accounted for by a single T-cell clone, compared with 2% to 2.5% in benign specimens. Urothelial carcinoma specimens had a median of approximately 5,600 T cells, fewer than the median of about 24,000 seen in benign specimens. Median tumor infiltrating lymphocyte percentage was about 2% in carcinoma specimens and approximately 13% in benign specimens.

The CDR3 holds 12 amino acids from the cysteine to the phenylalanine. Only the CDR3 DNA is retained, 36 bases long and in frame from the first base. Reading the germline V gene (reference sequence) gives CDR1 GTSNPN and CDR2 SVGIG. The TCR beta chain CDR3 region was sequenced with the immunoSEQ assay. The authors' analysis ran thus. For each specimen, T-cell fraction, clonal dominance and maximum TCR clone frequency were calculated. The clones in this table, taken by TCRdb from immuneACCESS, are in-frame only. Not every clone is retained; where verified, under half of the shortfall comes from an unresolved V gene, and the cause of the rest is unknown. V, J and clone size were drawn from that table, and D and trimming were deduced from the DNA. The sample has 1,200 to 1,500 clones on record, around 70% of them singletons. The ten most abundant clones make up under 30% of the sample.

The rearranged chain carries TRBV30 and TRBJ1-1; TRBD1 is a weak D gene call, 6 bases matching. This TCR was recovered from a human donor with urothelial carcinoma. Sequencing was done on a sample of tumor-infiltrating cells from bladder cancer. CDR3 region: CARGRGNTEAFF. At the DNA level, the sequence is TGTGCGAGAGGCAGGGGGAACACTGAAGCTTTCTTT.